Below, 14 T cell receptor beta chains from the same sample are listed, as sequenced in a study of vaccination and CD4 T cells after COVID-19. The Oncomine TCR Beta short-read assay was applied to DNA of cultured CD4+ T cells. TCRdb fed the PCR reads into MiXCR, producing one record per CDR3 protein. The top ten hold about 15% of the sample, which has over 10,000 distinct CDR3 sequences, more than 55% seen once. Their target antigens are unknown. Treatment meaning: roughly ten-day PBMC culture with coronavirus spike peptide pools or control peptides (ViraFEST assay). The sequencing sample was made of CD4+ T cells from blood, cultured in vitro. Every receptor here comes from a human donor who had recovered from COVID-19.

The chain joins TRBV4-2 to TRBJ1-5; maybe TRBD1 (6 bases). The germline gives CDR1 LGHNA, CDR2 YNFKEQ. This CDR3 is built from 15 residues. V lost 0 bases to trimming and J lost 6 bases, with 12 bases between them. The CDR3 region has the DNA TGTGCCAGCAGCCAAGAGACACAGGGAGGTCAGCCCCAGCATTTT. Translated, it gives CASSQETQGGQPQHF.

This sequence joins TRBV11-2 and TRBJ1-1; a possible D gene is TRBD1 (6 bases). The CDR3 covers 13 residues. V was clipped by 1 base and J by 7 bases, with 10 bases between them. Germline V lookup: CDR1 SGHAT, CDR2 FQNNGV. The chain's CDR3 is CASSLAGAREAFF. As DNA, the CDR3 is TGTGCCAGCAGCTTAGCAGGGGCCCGTGAAGCTTTCTTT.

CDR3 residues: CASSAGSLNEQFF. CDR3 in DNA: TGTGCCAGCAGCGCCGGCTCGCTCAATGAGCAGTTCTTC. The gene calls are TRBV7-9 and TRBJ2-1; D unclear. Trimming stripped 5 bases from V and 6 bases from J, with 11 bases between. Germline-derived CDR1 and CDR2 are SEHNR and FQNEAQ (reference sequence). CDR3 length: 13 amino acids.

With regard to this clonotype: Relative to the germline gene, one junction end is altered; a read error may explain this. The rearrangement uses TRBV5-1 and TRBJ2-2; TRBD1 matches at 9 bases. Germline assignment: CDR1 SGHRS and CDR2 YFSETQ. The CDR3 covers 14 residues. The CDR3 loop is CVSSWGQGPGELFF. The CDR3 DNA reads TGCGTCAGCAGCTGGGGACAGGGTCCCGGGGAGCTGTTTTTT.

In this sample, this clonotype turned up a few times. DNA of the CDR3: TGTGCCATCCATAACTCCTATAATTCACCCCTCCACTTT. Translation: CAIHNSYNSPLHF. The gene calls are TRBV10-3 and TRBJ1-6; D not resolved. The CDR3 contains 13 residues. The V gene lost 8 bases and the J gene lost 0 bases, with 5 bases spanning the gap. Looked up from germline, CDR1 is ENHRY and CDR2 is SYGVKD.

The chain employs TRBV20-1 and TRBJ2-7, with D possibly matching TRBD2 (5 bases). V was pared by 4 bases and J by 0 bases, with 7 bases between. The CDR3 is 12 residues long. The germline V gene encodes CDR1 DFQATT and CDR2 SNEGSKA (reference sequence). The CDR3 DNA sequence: TGCAGTGCTACGACTAACTCCTACGAGCAGTACTTC. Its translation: CSATTNSYEQYF.

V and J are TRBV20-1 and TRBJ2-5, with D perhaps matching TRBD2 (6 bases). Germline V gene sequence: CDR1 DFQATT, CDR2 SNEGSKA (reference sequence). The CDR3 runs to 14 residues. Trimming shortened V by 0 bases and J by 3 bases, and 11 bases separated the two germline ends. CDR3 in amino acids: CSARDGGPEETQYF. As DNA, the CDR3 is TGCAGTGCTAGAGATGGAGGGCCTGAAGAGACCCAGTACTTC.

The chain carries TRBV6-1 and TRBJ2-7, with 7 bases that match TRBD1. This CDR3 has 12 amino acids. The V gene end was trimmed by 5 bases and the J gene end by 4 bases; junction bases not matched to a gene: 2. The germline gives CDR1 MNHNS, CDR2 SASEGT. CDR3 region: CASSTTGYEQYF. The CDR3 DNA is TGTGCCAGCAGTACGACAGGGTACGAGCAGTACTTC.

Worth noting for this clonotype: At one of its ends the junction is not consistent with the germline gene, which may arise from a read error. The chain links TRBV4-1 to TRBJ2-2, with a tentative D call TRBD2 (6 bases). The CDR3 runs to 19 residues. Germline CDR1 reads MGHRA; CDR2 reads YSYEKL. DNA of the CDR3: TGCGCCAGTAGCCTCAGATATTGGGACTCGGAAAGGAACACCGGGGAGCTGTTTTTT. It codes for CASSLRYWDSERNTGELFF.

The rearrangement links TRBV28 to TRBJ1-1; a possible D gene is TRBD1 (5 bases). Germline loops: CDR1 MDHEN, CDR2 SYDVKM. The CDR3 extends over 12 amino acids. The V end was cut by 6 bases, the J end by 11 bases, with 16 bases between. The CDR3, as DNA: TGTGCCAGCAGCTTTCTCCGGGACGCGGCTTTCTTT. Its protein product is CASSFLRDAAFF. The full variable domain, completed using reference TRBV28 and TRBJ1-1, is DVKVTQSSRYLVKRTGEKVFLECVQDMDHENMFWYRQDPGLGLRLIYFSYDVKMKEKGDIPEGYSVSREKKERFSLILESASTNQTSMYLCASSFLRDAAFFGQGTRLTVV.

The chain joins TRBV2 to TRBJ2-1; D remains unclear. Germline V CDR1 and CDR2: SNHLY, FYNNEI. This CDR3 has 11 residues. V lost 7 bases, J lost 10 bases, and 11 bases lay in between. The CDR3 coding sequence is TGTGCCAGCACCAGGTCTGGAGAGCAGTTCTTC. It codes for CASTRSGEQFF. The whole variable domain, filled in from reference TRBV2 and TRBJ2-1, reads EPEVTQTPSHQVTQMGQEVILRCVPISNHLYFYWYRQILGQKVEFLVSFYNNEISEKSEIFDDQFSVERPDGSNFTLKIRSTKLEDSAMYFCASTRSGEQFFGPGTRLTVL.

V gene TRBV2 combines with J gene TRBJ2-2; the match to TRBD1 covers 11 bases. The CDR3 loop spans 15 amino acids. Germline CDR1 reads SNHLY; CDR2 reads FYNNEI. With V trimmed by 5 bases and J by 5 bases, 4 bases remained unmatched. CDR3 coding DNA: TGTGCCAGCAGTCGGGACAGGGGGTCGACCGGGGAGCTGTTTTTT. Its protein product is CASSRDRGSTGELFF. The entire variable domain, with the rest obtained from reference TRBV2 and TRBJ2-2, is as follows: EPEVTQTPSHQVTQMGQEVILRCVPISNHLYFYWYRQILGQKVEFLVSFYNNEISEKSEIFDDQFSVERPDGSNFTLKIRSTKLEDSAMYFCASSRDRGSTGELFFGEGSRLTVL.

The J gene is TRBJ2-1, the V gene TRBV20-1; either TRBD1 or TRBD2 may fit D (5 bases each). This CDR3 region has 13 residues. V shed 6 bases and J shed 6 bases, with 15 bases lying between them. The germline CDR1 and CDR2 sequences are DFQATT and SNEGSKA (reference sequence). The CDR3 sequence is CSAEGTVINEQFF. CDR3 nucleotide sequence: TGCAGTGCCGAAGGGACCGTAATCAATGAGCAGTTCTTC.

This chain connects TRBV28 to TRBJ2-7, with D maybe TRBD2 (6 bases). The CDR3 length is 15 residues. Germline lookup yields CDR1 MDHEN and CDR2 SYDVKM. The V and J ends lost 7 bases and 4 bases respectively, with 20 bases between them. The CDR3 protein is CASNQPGLGLYEQYF. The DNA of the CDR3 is TGTGCCAGCAATCAACCGGGACTGGGTCTATACGAGCAGTACTTC.